The T cell receptor (beta chain) under discussion was sequenced for a study of T cell repertoires in cytomegalovirus infection. At the level of the study: Matching HLA type and CMV infection were both indicated by public TCR beta signatures.

This clonotype was observed many times. What it binds is unknown. Findings of the study overall: The study found HLA-C-restricted CMV-specific TCR beta clonotypes dominating the ex vivo response.

Germline V CDR1 and CDR2: SGHVS, FQNEAQ. This CDR3 is built from 20 residues. J was trimmed by 0 bases and V by 1 base; bases with no gene match: 14. MiXCR was run by TCRdb on the reads, yielding one entry per CDR3 protein. The table includes approximately 500,000 distinct CDR3 sequences, about 11% detected once. The gene calls are TRBV7-8 and TRBJ2-3, with TRBD2 matching 9 bases. The TCR originated in a human donor in good health (CMV status not recorded). Some clones in this sample may be carry-over from other donors' samples. The sample comprised PBMCs. The CDR3 sequence is CASSLVRLAGVGRSTDTQYF. The CDR3 nucleotides read TGTGCCAGCAGCTTAGTTCGATTAGCGGGAGTAGGGAGGAGCACAGATACGCAGTATTTT.